This T cell receptor beta chain was identified in a study of CD4+ T cells in melanoma. Study results and caveats: CD8+ T cell, macrophage and B cell function reportedly correlated with neoantigen-specific CD4+ T cells. Neoantigen-specific CD4+ T cells in melanoma reportedly had diverse differentiation states.

By share, this clone ranks as medium-sized. The antigen remains unidentified. The table came from immunoSEQ multiplex PCR; TCRdb's copy has only in-frame clones and leaves some out. The sample lists roughly 5,200 clones; approximately 61% were seen once. Looked up from germline, CDR1 is SGDLS and CDR2 is YYNGEE. The CDR3 extends over 16 amino acids. Deletions cut 1 base from V and 2 bases from J, with 15 bases between. The sample comprised cells from a culture (not recorded whether cultured in vitro). V usage is TRBV9 and J usage is TRBJ1-1; the D is unclear. The TCR originated in a human donor with melanoma. CDR3: CASSVWEVGKNTEAFF. CDR3 nucleotides: TGTGCCAGCAGCGTATGGGAGGTGGGAAAAAACACTGAAGCTTTCTTT.